These 2 T cell receptor beta chains were sequenced from one sample in a study of cytomegalovirus exposure and HLA in healthy donors. In the PCR, 60 Vbeta and 13 Jbeta primers were used. The protocol was immunoSEQ multiplex PCR, while the TCRdb copy is restricted to in-frame clones and leaves out a portion. The sample shows approximately 73,000 clones, 63% of them seen only once. Sequenced material: PBMCs. These receptors originate from a man younger than 45 in good health and CMV-seropositive.

The genes are TRBV7-9 and TRBJ2-5; 11 bases are shared with TRBD2. Germline V gene lookup returns CDR1 SEHNR and CDR2 FQNEAQ (reference sequence). The V and J ends lost 5 bases and 2 bases, in that order; junction bases with no gene match: 4. The CDR3 consists of 15 residues. As DNA, the CDR3 is TGTGCCAGCAGCCTCTGGACTAGCGGGCAAGAGACCCAGTACTTC. It yields the protein CASSLWTSGQETQYF.

The V gene is TRBV7-9, the J gene TRBJ1-5; 9 nucleotides line up with TRBD1. Germline values: CDR1 SEHNR, CDR2 FQNEAQ (reference sequence). Trimming cost V 4 bases and J 7 bases; bases outside gene matches: 5. CDR3 length equals 14 residues. CDR3 loop: CASSSTGGRQPQHF. CDR3 bases: TGTGCCAGCAGCTCGACAGGGGGTAGACAGCCCCAGCATTTT.